Shown below are 3 T cell receptor beta chains from a single sample sequenced in a study of T cells after yellow fever vaccination. TCRdb independently ran MiXCR on the 5' RACE reads; one entry per CDR3 protein. The table lists about 320,000 distinct CDR3 sequences, around 10% of them singletons, with about 3.5% in the top ten. Sequenced here: CD4+ T cells sorted from PBMCs, sampled 45 days after the yellow fever booster vaccination. The receptors come from a man aged 18 to 30 who received the YFV17D yellow fever vaccine.

The chain has TRBV29-1 and TRBJ2-2; no clear D gene. This CDR3 is built from 12 residues. In germline, CDR1 is SQVTM, CDR2 ANQGSEA. V lost 0 bases and J lost 6, with 5 bases in between. Here the CDR3 reads CSVEDPSGELFF. Here the CDR3 DNA reads TGCAGCGTTGAAGACCCGTCCGGGGAGCTGTTTTTT.

Only a few counts were recorded for this clonotype. The rearrangement uses TRBV6-2 or TRBV6-3 and TRBJ2-5; D gene ambiguous. Deletions cut 0 bases from V and 0 bases from J, with 14 bases between. The CDR3 runs 17 residues. Germline V gives CDR1 MNHEY, CDR2 SVGEGT. The CDR3 DNA reads as TGTGCCAGCAGTTACTCGAGCAGAGCCCCGTACCAAGAGACCCAGTACTTC. It codes for CASSYSSRAPYQETQYF.

The V gene is TRBV11-1, the J gene TRBJ2-7, with 7 positions matching TRBD1. Germline trimming cut 5 bases from V and 4 bases from J; bases unmatched to any gene: 8. The CDR3 has 14 amino acids. Looked up from germline, CDR1 is SGHAT and CDR2 is FQDESV (reference sequence). DNA for the CDR3: TGTGCCAGCAGCGCCTTCGGGACAGCTTACGAGCAGTACGTC. As protein: CASSAFGTAYEQYV.